This T cell receptor beta chain was obtained from a study of T cells after yellow fever vaccination (dated by TCRdb to the late 2010s). Some background on the complete study: The SMART-Seq v4 Ultra Low Input RNA kit was used to prepare libraries from fractions with low cell numbers. Bulk TCR alpha and beta repertoires were sequenced longitudinally to track T-cell clones before and after primary and booster YFV17D yellow fever vaccination. Two healthy male donors made up the cohort, one aged 18 to 30 years and the other aged 30 to 39 years. Blood samples were taken at several timepoints before and after primary and secondary immunization, and bulk PBMC replicates and cell subsets were isolated.

The germline ends are 8 bases apart after V is trimmed by 0 bases and J by 2 bases. CDR3 length: 14 amino acids, cysteine to phenylalanine. CDR3 DNA only is kept here, 42 bases in frame from base 1. CDR1 and CDR2 (SGHRS, YFSETQ) derive from the germline V gene. This clonotype was counted between two and nine times. Its recognized antigen is unknown. The record has no base qualities; no much larger clone is one base away. Overall results and qualifications from the work: Only a couple of donors were included in the study, so the extent to which the findings can be generalized is limited. Because abundant contaminating clonotypes from the bulk population could be contained in FACS-sorted repertoires, computational filtering was required. Most clones expanded after primary vaccination were re-detected after the booster (almost 97% of CD4 and around 88% of CD8), suggesting broad memory maintenance. A small fraction of clonotypes showed up in both the CD4 and CD8 compartments, probably as a result of convergent recombination. The secondary T-cell response was found to be weaker but faster than the primary response, with a peak reached on day 5 rather than on day 15.

Synthesis of TCR cDNA relied on 5'RACE template switching, a step that introduced a universal primer site along with unique molecular identifiers. cDNA synthesis was primed from both the TCR alpha and TCR beta constant segments. Library amplification involved two PCR steps, and the second step added sample barcodes and sequencing adapters. Sequencing of the libraries was done on either Illumina HiSeq 2500 (2x100 bp) or NovaSeq (2x150 bp). As for how the authors treated the data: MIGEC handled demultiplexing of reads and collapsing into UMI consensus sequences, while MiXCR performed V(D)J alignment. Using edgeR on replicate PBMC samples, clonotypes were called vaccine-responding if FDR was below 0.01 and the log2 fold change was above 5 up to day 15. Each bulk clonotype was labeled CD4 or CD8 based on which sequenced repertoire, CD4 or CD8, contained the clonotype at higher abundance. The public reads were run again by TCRdb, first through fastp at Q25 and then through MiXCR, and only productive beta chains were kept. Each CDR3 protein appears once, grouped with its most common genes and DNA. The V and J calls come from TCRdb's annotation, not from the publication. In all, the sample holds approximately 300,000 distinct CDR3 sequences, and approximately 13% of those were seen once. The biggest ten clones account for 0.4% to 0.65% of the sample.

Per the publication, the treatment or condition label means: live attenuated yellow fever vaccine strain. PBMCs were isolated from peripheral blood using a standard Ficoll-Paque protocol. Dynabeads CD4 and CD8 positive selection kits were used to isolate the CD4 and CD8 T-cell fractions. TriZol was used to extract RNA from bulk PBMCs, from CD4 and CD8 fractions, and from dextramer-positive and dextramer-negative fractions. This TCR came from a young man who received the YFV17D yellow fever vaccine. The sequence is built from TRBV5-1 and TRBJ1-1, with the identity of the D gene unclear. Sequencing was performed on CD4+ T cells sorted from PBMCs, taken 45 days after the yellow fever booster vaccination. The nucleotides are TGCGCCAGCAGCTTGGCACGGACCAACACTGAAGCTTTCTTT. Its protein reads: CASSLARTNTEAFF. Reference TRBV5-1 and TRBJ1-1 proteins supply the regions before and after the CDR3; the full variable domain is: KAGVTQTPRYLIKTRGQQVTLSCSPISGHRSVSWYQQTPGQGLQFLFEYFSETQRNKGNFPGRFSGRQFSNSRSEMNVSTLELGDSALYLCASSLARTNTEAFFGQGTRLTVV.